This T cell receptor (beta chain) was captured by sequencing in a study of OX40 agonist ivuxolimab in advanced cancers. A note on the overall study: The costimulatory receptor OX40 (CD134) was targeted by ivuxolimab, a fully human IgG2 agonistic monoclonal antibody. Intravenous ivuxolimab was administered to patients every 2 weeks at six dose levels: 0.01, 0.1, 0.3, 1.5, 3 and 10 mg/kg. Of the approximately 50 patients in dose escalation, about 19 had hepatocellular carcinoma, some 15 had melanoma, 9 had renal cell carcinoma and 9 had head and neck cancer. In the dose-escalation cohort, nearly 85% of patients were male, and the mean age was 60 years with a range of roughly 23 to 79. Patients were allowed to have had prior anti-PD-1, anti-PD-L1 or anti-CTLA-4 therapy, and roughly 40% of the dose-escalation patients had been treated with checkpoint inhibitors. Three dose-escalation patients achieved partial responses, one with hepatocellular carcinoma and two with cutaneous melanoma. Peripheral TCRbeta sequencing aimed to test whether ivuxolimab altered TCR sequence diversity and caused clonal T-cell expansion. The paper describes the monotherapy dose-escalation part (N = 52 patients) of the phase I trial of ivuxolimab. General conclusions and limits of the study: Low levels of normalized T-cell clonal expansion were also shown by some nonresponding patients. The antigen specificity of the peripheral T cells that underwent clonal expansion was not determined. At doses of 0.1 to 3.0 mg/kg, clonal expansion of both CD4+ and CD8+ T cells in blood was seen between baseline and week 6. After ivuxolimab, expanded clones were on average more numerous among CD8+ T cells than among CD4+ T cells. Partial responders in the 0.1-3.0 mg/kg groups had among the lowest normalized peripheral clonal expansion, especially among CD8+ T cells.

Remarks on this clone: Its target antigen remains unknown. Within one base of it there is no much larger clone, and no base qualities were kept. Other nucleotide sequences from this sample produce the same CDR3.

Based on the germline V gene (reference sequence), the CDR1 and CDR2 sequences are MNHEY and SMNVEV. V is shortened by 2 bases, J by 1 base, and the region joining them spans 4 bases. Spanning cysteine to phenylalanine, the CDR3 consists of 13 amino acids. The DNA shown is the 39-base CDR3, in frame from base 1. Genomic DNA was isolated from the sorted cells so that the TCRbeta CDR3 region could be sequenced. The immunoSEQ Assay was used to sequence the TCRbeta CDR3 regions. TCRdb provides this immuneACCESS table in a form limited to in-frame rearrangements. Some clones are lacking; in checked studies, under half of them reflect an unresolved V gene, and why the rest are absent is not known. The sample profile shows roughly 83,000 clones; roughly nine tenths of them were found once. The ten largest clones take up 8.4% of the sample. Patients with autoimmune disease history or receiving systemic immunosuppression were excluded from the trial. Peripheral blood for TCR sequencing was collected from all dose cohorts at baseline, on cycle 4 day 1, and on cycle 7 day 1. Samples came from an open-label, multicenter, first-in-human phase I dose-escalation trial of ivuxolimab. Adults with locally advanced or metastatic melanoma, renal cell, hepatocellular, or head and neck squamous cell carcinoma were enrolled in the trial. CD4+ and CD8+ T cells were sorted separately from peripheral blood before TCR sequencing.

The origin of this receptor is an adult with an advanced solid tumor such as melanoma, head and neck, liver or kidney cancer. The rearranged segments are TRBV27 and TRBJ2-3, with the D gene too uncertain to name. The specimen comprised CD4+ or CD8+ T cells sorted from blood, sampled in a trial of the OX40 agonist ivuxolimab. The encoded CDR3 is CASSLLGTDTQYF. The nucleotides are TGTGCCAGCAGTTTACTGGGCACAGATACGCAGTATTTT.